This TCR beta chain was documented in a study of monozygotic twins with inflammatory bowel disease. The study, taken as a whole, reports: Distinction of different T cell subtypes was not possible. The data gave no support to a single strong IBD-associated signal or clonotype.

Regarding this clonotype: The antigen remains unidentified.

Total RNA input per TCR library was 3,500 to 4,500 ng. Amplification of TCRalpha and TCRbeta cDNA involved two nested PCRs that ran for approximately 16 and 9 cycles. For each CDR3 protein, TCRdb gives one entry from its re-call of the 5' RACE reads, without DNA. The specimen's table records just over 300,000 distinct CDR3 sequences. CDR1 is SGHRS and CDR2 is YFSETQ in the germline V gene. The CDR3 is 14 residues long. The receptor's source is a human donor with ulcerative colitis or Crohn's disease, or a healthy co-twin of an affected twin (not recorded which). V and J are TRBV5-1 and TRBJ2-3. Material: blood. The CDR3 here is CASSLGLDTDTQYF.